This T cell receptor beta chain was captured by sequencing in a study of blood T cells in healthy people across ages. Points from the study as a whole: Whereas aged donors had fewer naive CD4+ cells, long-lived donors had more of them and higher diversity.

Of note for this clonotype: Antigen: not known.

The CDR3 consists of 15 residues. With 0 bases clipped from V and 6 bases from J, the junction kept 3 bases outside the gene matches. CDR1 and CDR2 from the germline V gene are SEHNR and FQNEAQ (reference sequence). A sample-barcoded 5' primer and a J-beta primer mix were used in a second PCR of roughly 6 to 11 cycles. One entry per CDR3 protein, called by TCRdb with MiXCR from the 5' RACE reads. The data contain roughly 730,000 distinct CDR3 sequences, 56% of them singletons. The clonotype was recovered from a man in his forties in good health. Sequences were obtained from blood. The rearrangement uses TRBV7-9 and TRBJ1-5; 9 bases fit TRBD1. In nucleotides, the CDR3 is TGTGCCAGCAGCTTAGCTCAGACAGGGGGTCAGCCCCAGCATTTT. This encodes CASSLAQTGGQPQHF.